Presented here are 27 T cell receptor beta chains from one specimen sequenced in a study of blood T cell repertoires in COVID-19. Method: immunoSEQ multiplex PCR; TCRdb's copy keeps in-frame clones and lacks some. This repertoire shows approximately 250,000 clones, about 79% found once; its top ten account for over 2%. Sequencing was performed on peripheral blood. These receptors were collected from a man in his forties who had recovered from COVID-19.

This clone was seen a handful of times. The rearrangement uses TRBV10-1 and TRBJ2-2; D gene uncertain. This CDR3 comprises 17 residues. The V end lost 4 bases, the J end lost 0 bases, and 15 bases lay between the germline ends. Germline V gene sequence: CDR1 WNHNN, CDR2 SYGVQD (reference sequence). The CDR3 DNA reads TGCGCCAGCAGTGCCCCCGGCGCAGGTCCGAACACCGGGGAGCTGTTTTTT. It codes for CASSAPGAGPNTGELFF.

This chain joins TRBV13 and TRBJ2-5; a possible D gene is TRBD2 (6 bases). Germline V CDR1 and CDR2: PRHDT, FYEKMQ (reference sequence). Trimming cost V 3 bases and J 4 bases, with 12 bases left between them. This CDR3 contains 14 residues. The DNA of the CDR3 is TGTGCCAGCAGCTTTCTGGAGGGCCGAGAGACCCAGTACTTC. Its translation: CASSFLEGRETQYF.

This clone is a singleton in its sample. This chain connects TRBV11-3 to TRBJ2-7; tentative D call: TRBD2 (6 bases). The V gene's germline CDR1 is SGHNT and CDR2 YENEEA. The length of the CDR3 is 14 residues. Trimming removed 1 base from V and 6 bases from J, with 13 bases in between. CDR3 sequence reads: CASSLVSPGLEQYF. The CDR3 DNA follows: TGTGCCAGCAGCTTAGTATCCCCGGGACTCGAGCAGTACTTC.

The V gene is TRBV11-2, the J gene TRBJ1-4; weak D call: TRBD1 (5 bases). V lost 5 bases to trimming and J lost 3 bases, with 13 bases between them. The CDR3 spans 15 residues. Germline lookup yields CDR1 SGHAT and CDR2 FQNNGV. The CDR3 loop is CASSRPGGSNEKLFF. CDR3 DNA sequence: TGTGCCAGCAGCCGTCCGGGGGGGTCTAATGAAAAACTGTTTTTT.

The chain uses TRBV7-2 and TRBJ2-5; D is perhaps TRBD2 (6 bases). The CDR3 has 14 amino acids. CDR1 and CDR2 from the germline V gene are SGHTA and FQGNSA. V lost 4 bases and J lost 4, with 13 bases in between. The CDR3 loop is CASSSGTPGETQYF. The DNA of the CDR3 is TGTGCCAGCAGCTCAGGGACTCCAGGAGAGACCCAGTACTTC.

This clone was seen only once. The CDR3 region is CASSLGGYSAFF. The CDR3 DNA reads as TGTGCCAGCAGTTTAGGAGGGTATTCAGCTTTCTTT. The rearrangement links TRBV28 to TRBJ1-1, with D unresolved. V was cut by 2 bases and J by 10 bases, with 11 bases left in between. The CDR3 loop spans 12 amino acids. Germline CDR1 reads MDHEN; CDR2 reads SYDVKM.

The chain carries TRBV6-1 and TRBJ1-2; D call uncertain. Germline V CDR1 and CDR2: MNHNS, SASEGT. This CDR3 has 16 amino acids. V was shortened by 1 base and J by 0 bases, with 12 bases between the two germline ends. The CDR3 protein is CASSEGPEISNYGYTF. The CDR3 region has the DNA TGTGCCAGCAGTGAAGGGCCAGAAATATCTAACTATGGCTACACCTTC.

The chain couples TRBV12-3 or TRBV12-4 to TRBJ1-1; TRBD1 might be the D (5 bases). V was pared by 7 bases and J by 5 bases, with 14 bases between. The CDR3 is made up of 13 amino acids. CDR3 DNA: TGTGCCAGCACCCCCCGGCCAGGGACTGAAGCTTTCTTT. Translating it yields CASTPRPGTEAFF.

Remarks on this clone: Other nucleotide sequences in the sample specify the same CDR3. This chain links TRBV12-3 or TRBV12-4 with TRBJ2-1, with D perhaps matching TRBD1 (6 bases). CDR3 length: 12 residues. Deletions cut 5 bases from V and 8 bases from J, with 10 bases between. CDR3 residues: CASSLGGYEQFF. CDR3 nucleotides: TGTGCCAGCAGTCTTGGGGGCTATGAGCAGTTCTTC.

The CDR3, as DNA: TGTGCCAGCAGCTTAGCTCGTAACACCGGGGAGCTGTTTTTT. Protein sequence: CASSLARNTGELFF. The gene calls are TRBV7-2 and TRBJ2-2; D uncertain. CDR1 is SGHTA and CDR2 is FQGNSA in the germline V gene. V lost 0 bases and J lost 2, with 4 bases in between. The CDR3 loop spans 14 amino acids.

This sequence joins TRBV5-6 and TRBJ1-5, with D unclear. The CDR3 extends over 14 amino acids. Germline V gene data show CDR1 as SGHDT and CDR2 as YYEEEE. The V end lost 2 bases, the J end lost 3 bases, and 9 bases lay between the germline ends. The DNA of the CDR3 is TGTGCCAGCAGCTTTACGGGATCCAATCAGCCCCAGCATTTT. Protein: CASSFTGSNQPQHF.

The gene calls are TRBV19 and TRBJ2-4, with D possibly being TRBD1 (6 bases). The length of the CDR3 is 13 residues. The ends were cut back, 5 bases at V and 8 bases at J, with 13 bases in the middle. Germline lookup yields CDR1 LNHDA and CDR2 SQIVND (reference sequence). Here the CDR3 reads CASSAQHRDIQYF. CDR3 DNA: TGTGCCAGTAGTGCTCAACACAGGGACATTCAGTACTTC.

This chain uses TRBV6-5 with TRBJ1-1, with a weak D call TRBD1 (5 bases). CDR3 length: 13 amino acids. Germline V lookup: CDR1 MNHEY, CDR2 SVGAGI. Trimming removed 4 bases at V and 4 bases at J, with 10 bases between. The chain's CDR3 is CASSLVRGTEAFF. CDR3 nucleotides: TGTGCCAGCAGTTTGGTAAGGGGCACTGAAGCTTTCTTT.

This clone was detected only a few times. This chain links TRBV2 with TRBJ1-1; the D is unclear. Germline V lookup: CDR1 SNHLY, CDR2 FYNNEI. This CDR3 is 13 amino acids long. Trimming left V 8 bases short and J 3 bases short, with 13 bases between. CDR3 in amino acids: CASVRETDTEAFF. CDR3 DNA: TGTGCCAGCGTTCGGGAAACGGACACTGAAGCTTTCTTT. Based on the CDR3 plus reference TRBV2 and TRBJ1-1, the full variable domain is EPEVTQTPSHQVTQMGQEVILRCVPISNHLYFYWYRQILGQKVEFLVSFYNNEISEKSEIFDDQFSVERPDGSNFTLKIRSTKLEDSAMYFCASVRETDTEAFFGQGTRLTVV.

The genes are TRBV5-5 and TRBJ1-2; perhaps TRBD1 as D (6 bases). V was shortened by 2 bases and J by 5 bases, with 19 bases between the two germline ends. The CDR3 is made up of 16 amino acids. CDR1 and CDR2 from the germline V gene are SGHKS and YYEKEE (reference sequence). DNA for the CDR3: TGTGCCAGCAGCTTCGCCCCCGGCAGGGGAACGTATGGCTACACCTTC. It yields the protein CASSFAPGRGTYGYTF.

The DNA for the CDR3 is TGTGCCAGCAGCCCCCAATACAATGAGCAGTTCTTC. Amino acid sequence: CASSPQYNEQFF. The chain carries TRBV14 and TRBJ2-1, with D hard to call. Germline assignment: CDR1 SGHDN and CDR2 FVKESK. Trimming removed 4 bases at V and 4 bases at J, with 5 bases between. The CDR3 contains 12 residues.

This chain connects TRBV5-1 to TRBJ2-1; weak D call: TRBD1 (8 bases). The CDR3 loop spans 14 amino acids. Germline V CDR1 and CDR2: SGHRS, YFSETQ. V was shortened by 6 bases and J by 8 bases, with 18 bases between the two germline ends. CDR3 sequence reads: CASTQGGRTYEQFF. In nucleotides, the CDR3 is TGCGCCAGCACACAGGGGGGGCGTACCTATGAGCAGTTCTTC.

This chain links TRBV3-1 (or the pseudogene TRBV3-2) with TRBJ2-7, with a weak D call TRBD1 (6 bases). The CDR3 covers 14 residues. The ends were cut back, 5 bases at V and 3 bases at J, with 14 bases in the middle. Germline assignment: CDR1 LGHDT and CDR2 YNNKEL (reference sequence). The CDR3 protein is CASSSTGSHYEQYF. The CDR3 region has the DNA TGTGCCAGCAGCTCGACAGGTAGTCACTACGAGCAGTACTTC.

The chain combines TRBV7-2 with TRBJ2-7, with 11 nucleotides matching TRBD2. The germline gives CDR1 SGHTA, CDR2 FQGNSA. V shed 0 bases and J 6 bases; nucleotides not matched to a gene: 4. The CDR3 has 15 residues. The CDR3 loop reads CASSLASGRAVEQYF. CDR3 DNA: TGTGCCAGCAGCTTAGCTAGCGGGAGGGCCGTCGAGCAGTACTTC.

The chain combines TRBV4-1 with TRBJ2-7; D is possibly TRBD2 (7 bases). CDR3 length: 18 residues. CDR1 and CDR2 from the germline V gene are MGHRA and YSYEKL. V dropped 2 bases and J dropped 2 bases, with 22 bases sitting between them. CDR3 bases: TGCGCCAGCAGCCAATACCCCCTTTTGGGGGGGCCGACCTACGAGCAGTACTTC. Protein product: CASSQYPLLGGPTYEQYF.

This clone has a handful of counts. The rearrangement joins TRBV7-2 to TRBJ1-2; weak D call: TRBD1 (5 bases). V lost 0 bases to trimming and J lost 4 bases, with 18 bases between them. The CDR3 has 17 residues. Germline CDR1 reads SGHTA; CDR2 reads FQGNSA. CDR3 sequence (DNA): TGTGCCAGCAGCTTAGCTATCCCGGGGGGTAGGCTCTATGGCTACACCTTC. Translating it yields CASSLAIPGGRLYGYTF.

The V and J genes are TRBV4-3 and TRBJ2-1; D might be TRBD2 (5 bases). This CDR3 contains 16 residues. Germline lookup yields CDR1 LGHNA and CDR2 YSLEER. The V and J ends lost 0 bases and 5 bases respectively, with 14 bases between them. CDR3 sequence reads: CASSQDRASYNNEQFF. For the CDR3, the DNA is TGCGCCAGCAGCCAAGATCGGGCTAGCTATAACAATGAGCAGTTCTTC.

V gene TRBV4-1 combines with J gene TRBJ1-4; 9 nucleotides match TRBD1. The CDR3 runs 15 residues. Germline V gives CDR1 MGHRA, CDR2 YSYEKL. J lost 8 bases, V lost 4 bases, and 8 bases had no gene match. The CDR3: CASSRTGGGVEKLFF. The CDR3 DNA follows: TGCGCCAGCAGCCGAACAGGGGGCGGAGTGGAAAAACTGTTTTTT.

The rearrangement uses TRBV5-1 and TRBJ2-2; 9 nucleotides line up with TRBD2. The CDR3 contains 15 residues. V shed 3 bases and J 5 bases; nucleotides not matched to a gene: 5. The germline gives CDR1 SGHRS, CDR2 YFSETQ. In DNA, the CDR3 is TGCGCCAGCAGCTCAATAGCGGGAGATACCGGGGAGCTGTTTTTT. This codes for CASSSIAGDTGELFF.

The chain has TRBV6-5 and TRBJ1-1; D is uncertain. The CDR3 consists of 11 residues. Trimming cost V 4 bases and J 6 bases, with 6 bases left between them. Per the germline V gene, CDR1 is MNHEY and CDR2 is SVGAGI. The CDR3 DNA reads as TGTGCCAGCAGTTCGACTGCTGAAGCTTTCTTT. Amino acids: CASSSTAEAFF.

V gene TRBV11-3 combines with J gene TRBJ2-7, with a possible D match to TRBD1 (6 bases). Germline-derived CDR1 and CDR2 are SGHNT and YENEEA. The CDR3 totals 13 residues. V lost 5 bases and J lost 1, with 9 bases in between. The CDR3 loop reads CASSAGDSYEQYF. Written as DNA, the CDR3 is TGTGCCAGCAGCGCAGGGGATTCCTACGAGCAGTACTTC. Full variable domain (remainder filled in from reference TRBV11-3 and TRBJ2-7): EAGVVQSPRYKIIEKKQPVAFWCNPISGHNTLYWYLQNLGQGPELLIRYENEEAVDDSQLPKDRFSAERLKGVDSTLKIQPAELGDSAVYLCASSAGDSYEQYFGPGTRLTVT.

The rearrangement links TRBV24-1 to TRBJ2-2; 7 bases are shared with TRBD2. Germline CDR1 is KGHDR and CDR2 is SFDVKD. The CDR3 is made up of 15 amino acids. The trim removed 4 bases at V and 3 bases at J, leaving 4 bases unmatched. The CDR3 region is CATSEGGSDTGELFF. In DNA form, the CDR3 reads TGTGCCACCAGTGAGGGGGGGTCGGACACCGGGGAGCTGTTTTTT.